Sequencing of this T cell receptor (beta chain) was carried out in a study of Tregs in tolerant kidney transplant recipients. Note on this clone: What it binds is unknown.

Unstimulated regulatory T cells (CD4+CD25+CD127-), CD4+CD25- non-regulatory cells, CD4 and CD8 cells were FACS-sorted from thawed PBMCs. Findings and limits, study-wide: Nucleotide sequences could not be compared across some patients' samples due to primer changes. The small number of patients limits these findings pending further validation. Tregs expanded with activated donor B cells seemed most donor-specific.

Using immunoSEQ multiplex PCR, the repertoire was profiled, and TCRdb retains in-frame clones only, with some absent. Among some 71,000 clones listed, approximately 91% were seen once. V was clipped by 5 bases and J by 6 bases, with 20 bases between them. Germline CDR1 is LGHNA and CDR2 is YSLEER. The CDR3 contains 16 residues. This receptor was identified in a human donor who received a combined kidney and bone marrow transplant. The specimen comprised CD4+ T cells from blood, sampled before the transplant. The V and J genes are TRBV4-3 and TRBJ2-1, with D perhaps matching TRBD2 (5 bases). This chain's CDR3 is CASSTSLGAKGNEQFF. DNA for the CDR3: TGCGCCAGCAGCACCTCACTAGGCGCTAAAGGCAATGAGCAGTTCTTC.